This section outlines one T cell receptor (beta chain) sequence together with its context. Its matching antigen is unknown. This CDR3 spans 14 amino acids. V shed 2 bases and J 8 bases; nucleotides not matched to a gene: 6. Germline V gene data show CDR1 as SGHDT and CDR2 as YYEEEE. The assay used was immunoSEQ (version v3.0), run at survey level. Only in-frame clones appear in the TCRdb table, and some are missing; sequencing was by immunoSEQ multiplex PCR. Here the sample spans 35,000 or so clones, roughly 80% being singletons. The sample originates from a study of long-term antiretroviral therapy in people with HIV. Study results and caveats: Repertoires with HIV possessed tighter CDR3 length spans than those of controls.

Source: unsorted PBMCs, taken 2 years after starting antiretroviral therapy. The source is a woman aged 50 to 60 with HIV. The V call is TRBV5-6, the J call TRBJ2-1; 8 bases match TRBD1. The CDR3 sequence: CASSLGAGGDEQFF. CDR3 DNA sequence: TGTGCCAGCAGCTTAGGGGCAGGGGGCGATGAGCAGTTCTTC.